Listed below are T cell receptor beta chains from one sample, sequenced in a study of blood T cell repertoires in COVID-19. Sequencing was performed with immunoSEQ multiplex PCR; in TCRdb, only in-frame clones are kept and a portion is missing. This sample yields roughly 140,000 clones, of which around 80% are seen a single time; roughly 6.5% belongs to the top ten. Source material: peripheral blood. These receptors all come from a human donor in a cohort sampled during active COVID-19. Both conserved end residues are part of each CDR3. Each record gives: D gene, clone size, V gene, J gene, CDR3 protein, CDR3 DNA. A D gene is named only where the DNA matches it firmly. Size is stated for part of the rows, as once, few or many counts, or as a class when the clone is expanded.

D gene: -
clone size: many
V gene: TRBV29-1
J gene: TRBJ1-2
CDR3 protein: CSVESLRYGYTF
CDR3 DNA: TGCAGCGTTGAGTCTCTAAGATATGGCTACACCTTC

D gene: -
clone size: -
V gene: TRBV6-5
J gene: TRBJ2-3
CDR3 protein: CASRVTTDTQYF
CDR3 DNA: TGTGCCAGCAGGGTGACAACAGATACGCAGTATTTT

D gene: TRBD2
clone size: -
V gene: TRBV27
J gene: TRBJ2-7
CDR3 protein: CASSLSARGLAGEHEQYF
CDR3 DNA: TGTGCCAGCAGTTTATCCGCCAGGGGACTAGCGGGGGAACACGAGCAGTACTTC

D gene: -
clone size: -
V gene: TRBV15
J gene: TRBJ1-1
CDR3 protein: CATSRGTALNTEAFF
CDR3 DNA: TGTGCCACCAGCAGAGGCACTGCATTGAACACTGAAGCTTTCTTT

D gene: TRBD1
clone size: -
V gene: TRBV5-1
J gene: TRBJ2-3
CDR3 protein: CASSFGTGQRTDTQYF
CDR3 DNA: TGCGCCAGCAGCTTTGGTACGGGACAGCGCACAGATACGCAGTATTTT

D gene: TRBD2
clone size: -
V gene: TRBV5-6
J gene: TRBJ2-3
CDR3 protein: CASSLLASGGALDTQYF
CDR3 DNA: TGTGCCAGCAGCTTGTTGGCTAGCGGGGGGGCTTTAGATACGCAGTATTTT

D gene: TRBD1
clone size: -
V gene: TRBV3-1/TRBV3-2
J gene: TRBJ2-2
CDR3 protein: CASSPRTGGTGELFF
CDR3 DNA: TGTGCCAGCAGCCCGCGGACAGGGGGCACCGGGGAGCTGTTTTTT

D gene: TRBD1
clone size: -
V gene: TRBV6-5
J gene: TRBJ2-7
CDR3 protein: CASSYPGGRDEQYF
CDR3 DNA: TGTGCCAGCAGTTACCCAGGGGGCCGGGACGAGCAGTACTTC

D gene: TRBD2
clone size: -
V gene: TRBV7-8
J gene: TRBJ2-1
CDR3 protein: CASSLAHSGGSYNEQFF
CDR3 DNA: TGTGCCAGCAGCTTAGCCCATAGCGGGGGCTCCTACAATGAGCAGTTCTTC

D gene: -
clone size: -
V gene: TRBV4-1
J gene: TRBJ1-4
CDR3 protein: CASSPLATNEKLFF
CDR3 DNA: TGCGCCAGCAGCCCCCTTGCAACTAATGAAAAACTGTTTTTT

D gene: -
clone size: -
V gene: TRBV9
J gene: TRBJ1-4
CDR3 protein: CASSGGGNRNEKLFF
CDR3 DNA: TGTGCCAGCAGCGGAGGCGGGAACAGGAATGAAAAACTGTTTTTT

D gene: -
clone size: -
V gene: TRBV6-2/TRBV6-3
J gene: TRBJ2-7
CDR3 protein: CASSYLGGRRAYEQYF
CDR3 DNA: TGTGCCAGCAGTTATTTGGGGGGGCGCAGAGCCTACGAGCAGTACTTC

D gene: TRBD1
clone size: once
V gene: TRBV20-1
J gene: TRBJ1-5
CDR3 protein: CSASFGTGDNQPQHF
CDR3 DNA: TGCAGTGCTAGTTTTGGGACAGGGGATAATCAGCCCCAGCATTTT

D gene: -
clone size: -
V gene: TRBV4-1
J gene: TRBJ1-1
CDR3 protein: CASSQLNTEAFF
CDR3 DNA: TGCGCCAGCAGCCAACTCAACACTGAAGCTTTCTTT

D gene: -
clone size: once
V gene: TRBV27
J gene: TRBJ2-1
CDR3 protein: CASSSLQKPNNEQFF
CDR3 DNA: TGTGCCAGCAGTTCCCTACAGAAGCCGAACAATGAGCAGTTCTTC

D gene: -
clone size: -
V gene: TRBV3-1/TRBV3-2
J gene: TRBJ1-3
CDR3 protein: CASSHPSGGEYSGNTIYF
CDR3 DNA: TGTGCCAGCAGCCACCCCTCGGGGGGCGAATACTCTGGAAACACCATATATTTT

D gene: TRBD1
clone size: -
V gene: TRBV7-3
J gene: TRBJ2-3
CDR3 protein: CASSFQGASDTQYF
CDR3 DNA: TGTGCCAGCAGCTTCCAGGGGGCTTCAGATACGCAGTATTTT

D gene: -
clone size: few
V gene: TRBV7-9
J gene: TRBJ2-6
CDR3 protein: CASSTQGLTGANVLTF
CDR3 DNA: TGTGCCAGCAGTACTCAGGGGCTAACTGGGGCCAACGTCCTGACTTTC

D gene: TRBD2
clone size: -
V gene: TRBV7-2
J gene: TRBJ2-3
CDR3 protein: CASTPTSGLSTDTQYF
CDR3 DNA: TGTGCCAGCACCCCGACTAGCGGGCTGAGCACAGATACGCAGTATTTT

D gene: -
clone size: -
V gene: TRBV4-3
J gene: TRBJ2-1
CDR3 protein: CASSQVGQPEQFF
CDR3 DNA: TGCGCCAGCAGCCAAGTAGGACAGCCTGAGCAGTTCTTC

D gene: -
clone size: -
V gene: TRBV10-3
J gene: TRBJ1-6
CDR3 protein: CAISEEGELHSPLHF
CDR3 DNA: TGTGCCATCAGTGAAGAGGGAGAGTTACACTCACCCCTCCACTTT

D gene: TRBD1
clone size: -
V gene: TRBV6-6
J gene: TRBJ1-5
CDR3 protein: CASRSGTEFQPQHF
CDR3 DNA: TGTGCCAGCAGATCCGGGACAGAGTTTCAGCCCCAGCATTTT

D gene: -
clone size: -
V gene: TRBV15
J gene: TRBJ1-4
CDR3 protein: CATSSPRGVREKLFF
CDR3 DNA: TGTGCCACCAGCAGCCCCCGCGGGGTTAGGGAAAAACTGTTTTTT

D gene: -
clone size: -
V gene: TRBV4-2
J gene: TRBJ2-3
CDR3 protein: CASSQGTGLLKFTDTQYF
CDR3 DNA: TGTGCCAGCAGCCAAGGTACAGGACTACTCAAATTCACAGATACGCAGTATTTT

D gene: -
clone size: -
V gene: TRBV6-2/TRBV6-3
J gene: TRBJ2-7
CDR3 protein: CASSHKYEQYF
CDR3 DNA: TGTGCCAGCAGTCACAAATACGAGCAGTACTTC

D gene: TRBD1
clone size: -
V gene: TRBV2
J gene: TRBJ1-4
CDR3 protein: CASRRGLQEKLFF
CDR3 DNA: TGTGCCAGCAGGAGGGGGCTGCAAGAAAAACTGTTTTTT

D gene: TRBD1
clone size: -
V gene: TRBV18
J gene: TRBJ1-4
CDR3 protein: CASSPLRTGRDTNEKLFF
CDR3 DNA: TGTGCCAGCTCACCACTCAGGACAGGGAGAGACACTAATGAAAAACTGTTTTTT

D gene: -
clone size: -
V gene: TRBV7-2
J gene: TRBJ2-5
CDR3 protein: CASSRTGETQYF
CDR3 DNA: TGTGCCAGCAGCCGTACGGGGGAGACCCAGTACTTC

D gene: TRBD2
clone size: -
V gene: TRBV27
J gene: TRBJ2-1
CDR3 protein: CASRTSGYNEQFF
CDR3 DNA: TGTGCCAGCAGGACTAGCGGCTACAATGAGCAGTTCTTC

D gene: TRBD1
clone size: -
V gene: TRBV4-1
J gene: TRBJ1-1
CDR3 protein: CASSQVRQGVGSTEAFF
CDR3 DNA: TGCGCCAGCAGCCAGGTTAGACAGGGTGTAGGGTCCACTGAAGCTTTCTTT

D gene: TRBD2
clone size: -
V gene: TRBV11-3
J gene: TRBJ2-3
CDR3 protein: CASSFRGGGSTDTQYF
CDR3 DNA: TGTGCCAGCAGCTTCCGGGGCGGGGGTAGCACAGATACGCAGTATTTT

D gene: TRBD1
clone size: -
V gene: TRBV7-3
J gene: TRBJ1-1
CDR3 protein: CASSSYTTGDTEAFF
CDR3 DNA: TGTGCCAGCAGCTCCTATACGACAGGGGACACTGAAGCTTTCTTT

D gene: -
clone size: -
V gene: TRBV13
J gene: TRBJ2-1
CDR3 protein: CASSHRGYEQFF
CDR3 DNA: TGTGCCAGCAGCCACCGAGGCTATGAGCAGTTCTTC

D gene: -
clone size: -
V gene: TRBV27
J gene: TRBJ1-1
CDR3 protein: CASSFGGMNTEAFF
CDR3 DNA: TGTGCCAGCAGTTTCGGAGGCATGAACACTGAAGCTTTCTTT

D gene: -
clone size: few
V gene: TRBV16
J gene: TRBJ2-6
CDR3 protein: CASSQSGTGGANVLTF
CDR3 DNA: TGTGCCAGCAGCCAATCGGGCACTGGAGGGGCCAACGTCCTGACTTTC

D gene: -
clone size: -
V gene: TRBV6-5
J gene: TRBJ2-7
CDR3 protein: CASRNRVGEQYF
CDR3 DNA: TGTGCCAGCAGAAACAGGGTAGGCGAGCAGTACTTC

D gene: -
clone size: -
V gene: TRBV6-6
J gene: TRBJ1-4
CDR3 protein: CASTPPRSKKLFF
CDR3 DNA: TGTGCCAGCACCCCCCCGAGATCGAAAAAACTGTTTTTT

D gene: -
clone size: -
V gene: TRBV5-1
J gene: TRBJ2-7
CDR3 protein: CASSFDTVYEQYF
CDR3 DNA: TGCGCCAGCAGCTTCGACACAGTCTACGAGCAGTACTTC

D gene: TRBD1
clone size: -
V gene: TRBV25-1
J gene: TRBJ2-3
CDR3 protein: CASSAWTGPTDTQYF
CDR3 DNA: TGTGCCAGCAGTGCCTGGACAGGGCCCACAGATACGCAGTATTTT

D gene: TRBD1
clone size: many
V gene: TRBV11-2
J gene: TRBJ2-2
CDR3 protein: CASSLEGTGDTGELFF
CDR3 DNA: TGTGCCAGCAGCTTAGAAGGGACAGGGGACACCGGGGAGCTGTTTTTT

D gene: -
clone size: -
V gene: TRBV7-2
J gene: TRBJ1-2
CDR3 protein: CASSLDSSNYGYTF
CDR3 DNA: TGTGCCAGCAGCTTAGACAGCTCTAACTATGGCTACACCTTC

D gene: TRBD2
clone size: -
V gene: TRBV5-4
J gene: TRBJ2-2
CDR3 protein: CASSLSGGLTGELFF
CDR3 DNA: TGTGCCAGCAGCTTGTCGGGGGGACTCACCGGGGAGCTGTTTTTT

D gene: -
clone size: -
V gene: TRBV12-3/TRBV12-4
J gene: TRBJ2-7
CDR3 protein: CASSLVSSYEQYF
CDR3 DNA: TGTGCCAGCAGTTTAGTGAGCTCCTACGAGCAGTACTTC

D gene: TRBD2
clone size: -
V gene: TRBV3-1/TRBV3-2
J gene: TRBJ2-5
CDR3 protein: CASSPSGGGKETQYF
CDR3 DNA: TGTGCCAGCAGCCCTAGCGGTGGGGGGAAGGAGACCCAGTACTTC

D gene: TRBD1
clone size: -
V gene: TRBV6-6
J gene: TRBJ1-6
CDR3 protein: CASVGQGRSSPLHF
CDR3 DNA: TGTGCCAGCGTCGGACAGGGGCGAAGTTCACCCCTCCACTTT

D gene: -
clone size: -
V gene: TRBV28
J gene: TRBJ1-1
CDR3 protein: CASSLWSGEAFF
CDR3 DNA: TGTGCCAGCAGTTTGTGGTCAGGGGAAGCTTTCTTT

D gene: TRBD1
clone size: -
V gene: TRBV6-6
J gene: TRBJ2-7
CDR3 protein: CASIGQGYYEQYF
CDR3 DNA: TGTGCCAGCATAGGACAGGGTTACTACGAGCAGTACTTC

D gene: -
clone size: -
V gene: TRBV6-1
J gene: TRBJ1-2
CDR3 protein: CASSETAWGYTF
CDR3 DNA: TGTGCCAGCAGTGAAACTGCGTGGGGCTACACCTTC

D gene: TRBD1
clone size: few
V gene: TRBV29-1
J gene: TRBJ1-1
CDR3 protein: CSVGGTGELVVAFF
CDR3 DNA: TGCAGCGTTGGAGGGACAGGGGAATTGGTAGTTGCTTTCTTT

D gene: -
clone size: -
V gene: TRBV9
J gene: TRBJ1-3
CDR3 protein: CASSEDSIPHSGNTIYF
CDR3 DNA: TGTGCCAGCAGCGAGGACAGCATTCCACACTCTGGAAACACCATATATTTT

D gene: TRBD2
clone size: -
V gene: TRBV6-6
J gene: TRBJ2-3
CDR3 protein: CASGLALSTDTQYF
CDR3 DNA: TGTGCCTCCGGACTAGCCCTAAGCACAGATACGCAGTATTTT

D gene: -
clone size: -
V gene: TRBV5-6
J gene: TRBJ1-4
CDR3 protein: CASSLLGAGNEKLFF
CDR3 DNA: TGTGCCAGCAGCTTGTTGGGGGCCGGGAATGAAAAACTGTTTTTT

D gene: -
clone size: -
V gene: TRBV4-1
J gene: TRBJ1-1
CDR3 protein: CASSQGGERGAFF
CDR3 DNA: TGCGCCAGCAGCCAAGGAGGGGAGAGGGGGGCTTTCTTT

D gene: -
clone size: -
V gene: TRBV6-2/TRBV6-3
J gene: TRBJ1-5
CDR3 protein: CASSWDTDQPQHF
CDR3 DNA: TGTGCCAGCAGTTGGGACACCGATCAGCCCCAGCATTTT

D gene: -
clone size: -
V gene: TRBV9
J gene: TRBJ2-7
CDR3 protein: CASSKQGTGEQYF
CDR3 DNA: TGTGCCAGCAGCAAACAGGGAACGGGCGAGCAGTACTTC